The rows below give T cell receptor beta chains drawn from one sample of a study of spatial heterogeneity in lung cancer. Each CDR3 protein gets one entry after TCRdb re-called the 5' RACE reads with MiXCR. This table holds tens of thousands of distinct CDR3 sequences, around 7% found once. Here the sequenced sample was PBMCs, taken at surgery. These receptors came from a male donor with early-stage non-small cell lung cancer. Each CDR3 is given with its conserved first and last residue. Each record gives: clone size, J gene, D gene, V gene, CDR3 protein, CDR3 DNA. The D gene is left open where the match is weak. Clone size is given for some rows only: seen once, a few or many times, or a class if the clone is expanded.

clone_size: NA
j_call: TRBJ1-1
d_call: TRBD1
v_call: TRBV20-1
cdr3_aa: CSASGQVKTEAFF
cdr3_nt: TGCAGTGCTAGCGGACAGGTAAAGACTGAAGCTTTCTTT

clone_size: few
j_call: TRBJ2-7
d_call: TRBD1
v_call: TRBV7-9
cdr3_aa: CASSHPGQGSYEQYF
cdr3_nt: TGTGCCAGCAGCCACCCGGGACAGGGCTCCTACGAGCAGTACTTC

clone_size: many
j_call: TRBJ2-3
d_call: NA
v_call: TRBV18
cdr3_aa: CASSPFFGSDTQYF
cdr3_nt: TGTGCCAGCTCACCCTTTTTTGGGTCAGATACGCAGTATTTT

clone_size: NA
j_call: TRBJ2-5
d_call: NA
v_call: TRBV11-3
cdr3_aa: CASSSSGMGQNQETQYF
cdr3_nt: TGTGCCAGCAGCTCCTCGGGGATGGGACAAAACCAAGAGACCCAGTACTTC

clone_size: many
j_call: TRBJ2-1
d_call: TRBD2
v_call: TRBV11-3
cdr3_aa: CASSPGVSSGSPNEQFF
cdr3_nt: TGTGCCAGCAGCCCCGGAGTGAGTAGCGGGAGTCCCAATGAGCAGTTCTTC

clone_size: many
j_call: TRBJ2-1
d_call: TRBD2
v_call: TRBV24-1
cdr3_aa: CATSRASGSWNEQFF
cdr3_nt: TGTGCCACCAGTCGGGCTAGCGGGAGTTGGAATGAGCAGTTCTTC

clone_size: many
j_call: TRBJ2-6
d_call: NA
v_call: TRBV7-2
cdr3_aa: CASSLDSGANVLTF
cdr3_nt: TGTGCCAGCAGCTTAGACTCTGGGGCCAACGTCCTGACTTTC

clone_size: few
j_call: TRBJ2-2
d_call: NA
v_call: TRBV3-1
cdr3_aa: CASRDPTSIKDGELFF
cdr3_nt: TGTGCCAGCAGGGACCCGACTAGTATCAAGGACGGGGAGCTGTTTTTT

clone_size: many
j_call: TRBJ2-3
d_call: NA
v_call: TRBV9
cdr3_aa: CASSVTSRDTDTQYF
cdr3_nt: TGTGCCAGCAGCGTTACTTCCAGGGACACAGATACGCAGTATTTT

clone_size: many
j_call: TRBJ1-5
d_call: NA
v_call: TRBV19
cdr3_aa: CASSTGWQPQHF
cdr3_nt: TGTGCCAGTAGTACAGGGTGGCAGCCCCAGCATTTT